This T cell receptor (beta chain) was sequenced in a study of identical twins. The CDR3 covers 16 residues. V lost 4 bases and J lost 3, with 16 bases in between. Germline lookup yields CDR1 LGHDT and CDR2 YNNKEL (reference sequence). Overall study results and limits: With abundant cord blood beta clonotypes, insertions were fewer; memory repertoires showed no such pattern. Twins shared out-of-frame alpha sequences with excess low generation probability.

About this clonotype itself: As yet, its antigen is unknown.

TCRdb processed the 5' RACE reads anew with MiXCR; each CDR3 protein has one entry. The repertoire includes 500,000 or so distinct CDR3 sequences, 13% to 15% of them detected once, and roughly 0.56% sits in the top ten. These same records also appear under a second study, on yellow fever vaccine responses in identical twins.

This chain uses TRBV3-1 with TRBJ2-1, with D tentatively TRBD1 (6 bases). Sequencing used CD4+ T cells sorted from blood. This TCR derives from a woman aged 18-30 years in good health. CDR3 loop: CASSPAPGQHYNEQFF. CDR3 nucleotides: TGTGCCAGCAGCCCAGCTCCGGGACAACACTACAATGAGCAGTTCTTC.